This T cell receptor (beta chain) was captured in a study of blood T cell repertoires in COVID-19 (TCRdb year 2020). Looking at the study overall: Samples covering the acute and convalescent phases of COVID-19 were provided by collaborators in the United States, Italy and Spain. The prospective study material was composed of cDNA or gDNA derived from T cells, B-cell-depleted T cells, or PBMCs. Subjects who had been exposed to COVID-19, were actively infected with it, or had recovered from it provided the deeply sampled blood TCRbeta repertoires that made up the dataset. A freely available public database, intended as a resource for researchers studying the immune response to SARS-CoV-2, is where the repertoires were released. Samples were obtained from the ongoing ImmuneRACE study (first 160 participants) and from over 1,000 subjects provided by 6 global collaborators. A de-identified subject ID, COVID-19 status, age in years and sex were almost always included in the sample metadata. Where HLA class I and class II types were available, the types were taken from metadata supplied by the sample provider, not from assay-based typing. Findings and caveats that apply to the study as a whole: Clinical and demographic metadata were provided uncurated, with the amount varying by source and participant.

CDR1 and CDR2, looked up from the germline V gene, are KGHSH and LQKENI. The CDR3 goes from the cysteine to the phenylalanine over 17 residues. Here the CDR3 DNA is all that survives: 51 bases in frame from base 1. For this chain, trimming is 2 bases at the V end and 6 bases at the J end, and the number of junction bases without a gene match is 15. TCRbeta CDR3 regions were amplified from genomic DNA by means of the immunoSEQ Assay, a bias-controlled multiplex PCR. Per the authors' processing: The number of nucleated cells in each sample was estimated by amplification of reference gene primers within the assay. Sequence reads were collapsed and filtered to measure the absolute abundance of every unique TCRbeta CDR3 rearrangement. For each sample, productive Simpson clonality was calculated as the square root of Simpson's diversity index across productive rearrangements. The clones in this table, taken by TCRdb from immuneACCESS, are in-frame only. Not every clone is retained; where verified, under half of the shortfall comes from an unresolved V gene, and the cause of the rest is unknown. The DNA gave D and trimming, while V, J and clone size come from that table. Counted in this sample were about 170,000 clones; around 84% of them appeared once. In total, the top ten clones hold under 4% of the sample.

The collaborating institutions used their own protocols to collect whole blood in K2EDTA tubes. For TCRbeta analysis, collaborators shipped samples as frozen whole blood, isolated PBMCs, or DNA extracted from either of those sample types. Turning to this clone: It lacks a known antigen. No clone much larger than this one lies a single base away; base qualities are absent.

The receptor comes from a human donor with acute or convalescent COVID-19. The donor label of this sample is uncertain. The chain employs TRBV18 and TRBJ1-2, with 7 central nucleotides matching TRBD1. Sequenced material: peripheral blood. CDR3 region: CASSPNSLVGGLNGYTF. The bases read TGTGCCAGCTCACCAAATTCTCTTGTAGGGGGCCTCAATGGCTACACCTTC.